This T cell receptor beta chain appears in the sequencing data of a study of CD4 T cells in relation to SARS-CoV-2 and coronaviruses. Study context: Convalescent patients had median age about 40 years, range about 20 to 72. Crossreactive spike epitopes shared across donors were mapped to their HLA restriction. General study points: About 65% of donors had memory CD4+ clonotypes crossrecognizing SARS-CoV-2 and common cold coronavirus spike.

Comment on this clone: Its antigen remains unidentified.

Clones were sequenced by immunoSEQ multiplex PCR, and TCRdb holds only the in-frame ones, with some missing. The table lists around 37,000 clones, approximately 83% of them singletons. Germline values: CDR1 SQVTM, CDR2 ANQGSEA. V gave up 4 bases and J gave up 1 base; unmatched junction bases: 9. The CDR3 runs 16 residues. This sequence joins TRBV29-1 and TRBJ2-4; 8 bases align to TRBD2. The source material was memory CD4+ T cells from PBMCs. The clonotype originates from an adult with COVID-19. This CDR3 reads CSVVILREAAKNIQYF. The DNA for the CDR3 is TGCAGCGTTGTGATCTTGCGGGAGGCCGCCAAAAACATTCAGTACTTC.